This TCR beta chain was recorded in a study of long-term antiretroviral therapy in people with HIV (dated 2022 in TCRdb). About the full investigation: The earliest samples were collected approximately a decade before the 2015 WHO recommendation for immediate ART, a period when ART was typically delayed until CD4 counts fell. A retrospective serial study tested whether changes in peripheral blood TRB repertoire composition and diversity were associated with ART initiation and durable HIV suppression. A total of 150 to 200 cryopreserved PBMC samples came from around 30 adults with confirmed HIV infection and were collected serially over a mean of about 6 years (range 1-12). About 40% of the 30 participants with HIV were female. No cross-contamination during QIAcube processing was seen in test extractions of a monoclonal T-cell line run alongside around 34 polyclonal samples. Broader findings and caveats from the paper: At every time point, the repertoire was dominated by expanded TRB clones first identified before ART initiation, although this dominance fluctuated and, in many PLHIV, declined after ART. The samples span the years 2004 to 2017, and the ART regimens used at that time may not be as effective as current regimens. Because cell numbers in pre-ART samples were limited, unsorted PBMC were profiled instead of sorted CD4+ and CD8+ T cells. HIV repertoires had narrower CDR3 length ranges than controls, and the network structure suggested an antigen-experienced repertoire that shifted only slightly toward naive after ART. A significant increase in TRB diversity was found to be associated with ART initiation, although TRB diversity was observed to remain significantly below that of transplant donor controls even after long-term ART. No data were available on ART adherence, viral resistance or therapy changes, limiting inferences about post-ART repertoire changes. Because PBMC availability was limited, only the TCR beta chain was sequenced, with no alpha chain pairing.

To be included, a participant needed at least one PBMC sample from before ART initiation plus at least two post-ART samples. Treatment was received in the United States of America by all participants with HIV. Before DNA extraction, cryopreserved samples containing 1-10 million PBMC were thawed and washed. At the time of the earliest PBMC sample, participants with HIV were aged between about 23 and 54 years. Each participant contributed PBMC samples from 1-4 timepoints before ART initiation and 2-8 timepoints after ART initiation, with a median of 7 samples. For every participant, serial HIV viral load, CD4+ T-cell count, ART history and demographic data were obtained. Genomic DNA was extracted from unsorted PBMC with a Qiagen kit on a QIAcube, with processing performed in batches of 12 samples. The immunoSEQ hsTCRB v3.0 assay was used at survey level resolution to sequence the TRB variable region. TRB sequencing targeted a depth of about 40,000-55,000 T-cell genomes per sample. Pooled TRB libraries were sequenced on an Illumina MiSeq with a v3 150-cycle kit. In the paper's pipeline: Analysis of repertoires was carried out in R inside a reproducible Nextflow workflow spanning QC, data transformation and analysis. Custom analyses were implemented in LymphoSeq2, an R package for AIRR-Seq data exploration. A handful of samples that yielded fewer than 5000 total TRB sequences were excluded, so that around 190 HIV repertoires were analyzed. Among the roughly 190 retained HIV repertoires, 55 to 65 were collected before ART initiation and roughly 130 after ART initiation. Repertoires were downsampled to 5000 TRB nucleotide sequences, with summary statistics averaged over 100 downsampling iterations. Only TRB sequences with CDR3 regions of at least seven amino acids were retained for analysis. A Shannon entropy-derived clonality score and the Gini coefficient were used to measure diversity. In repertoire networks, the top 5000 CDR3 amino acid sequences were linked whenever an edit distance of one separated two sequences. For TRB CDR3 amino acid sequences, antigen specificity groups and MHC restriction were predicted with GLIPH2. To flag known CMV, EBV, HIV or tissue antigen associations, CDR3 amino acid sequences were matched against VDJdb and McPAS-TCR. Pre-ART, post-ART and control groups were compared with Wilcoxon signed-rank tests and Holm-Bonferroni correction. The source is immuneACCESS, and TCRdb retained only in-frame sequences with V and J called. Part of the clones is not carried over; for the studies checked, unresolved V genes explain less than half of this, and the remainder is unexplained. V and J calls and clone size are copied from that table; D and trimming were computed from the DNA. Across this sample there are about 25,000 clones, with 85% to 90% seen only once. The ten largest clones take up roughly 5% of the sample.

The CDR3 starts with the cysteine, ends with the phenylalanine, and has 14 residues. CDR3 DNA only is kept here, 42 bases in frame from base 1. Relative to germline, V is missing 6 bases and J is missing 5 bases, with 7 bases of the junction outside any gene match. Looking up the germline V gene yields CDR1 SNHLY and CDR2 FYNNEI. On this clone: No cognate antigen has been identified for it. It has no much larger one-base neighbor in the sample; base qualities were not kept.

The chain is encoded by TRBV2 joined to TRBJ2-3; TRBD2 aligns with 8 central bases. The sequenced sample was unsorted PBMCs, obtained around 4.5 years after starting antiretroviral therapy. The TCR originated in a man aged 25-45 years with HIV. The DNA sequence is as follows: TGTGCCAGCAGCCGAGGAGCGGGAGAAGATACGCAGTATTTT. It specifies CASSRGAGEDTQYF. Reference TRBV2 and TRBJ2-3 proteins supply the regions before and after the CDR3; the full variable domain is: EPEVTQTPSHQVTQMGQEVILRCVPISNHLYFYWYRQILGQKVEFLVSFYNNEISEKSEIFDDQFSVERPDGSNFTLKIRSTKLEDSAMYFCASSRGAGEDTQYFGPGTRLTVL.